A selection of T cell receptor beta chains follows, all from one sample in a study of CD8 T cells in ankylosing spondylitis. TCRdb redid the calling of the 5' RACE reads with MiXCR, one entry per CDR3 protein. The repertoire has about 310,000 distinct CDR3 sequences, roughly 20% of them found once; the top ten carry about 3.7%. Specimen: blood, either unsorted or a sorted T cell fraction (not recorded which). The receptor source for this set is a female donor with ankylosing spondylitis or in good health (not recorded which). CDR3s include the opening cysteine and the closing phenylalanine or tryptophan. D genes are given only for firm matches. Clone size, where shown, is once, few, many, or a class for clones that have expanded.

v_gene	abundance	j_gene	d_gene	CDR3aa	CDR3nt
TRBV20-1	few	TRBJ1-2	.	CSANTPGGYTF	TGCAGTGCTAATACCCCGGGTGGCTACACCTTC
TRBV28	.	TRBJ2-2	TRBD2	CASSIGGLAGYVRTGELFF	TGTGCCAGCAGTATAGGTGGTCTAGCGGGTTATGTCAGGACCGGGGAGCTGTTTTTT
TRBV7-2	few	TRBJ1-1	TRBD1	CASRRGQGWLEAFF	TGTGCCAGCAGACGGGGACAGGGCTGGCTTGAAGCTTTCTTT
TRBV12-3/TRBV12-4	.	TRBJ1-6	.	CASSFGNPYNSPLHF	TGTGCCAGCAGTTTCGGGAACCCATATAATTCACCCCTCCACTTT
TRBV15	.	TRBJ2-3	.	CATSRERGQGFPRTDTQYF	TGTGCCACCAGCAGAGAGCGGGGTCAGGGGTTCCCGCGCACAGATACGCAGTATTTT
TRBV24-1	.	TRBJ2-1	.	CATSVPTGEQFF	TGTGCCACCAGTGTTCCGACGGGTGAGCAGTTCTTC
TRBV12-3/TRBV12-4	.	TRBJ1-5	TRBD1	CASSLRQGASIHQPQHF	TGTGCCAGCAGTTTGAGACAGGGGGCCTCCATTCATCAGCCCCAGCATTTT
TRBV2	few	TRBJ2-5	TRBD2	CASSEALRLAGGETQYF	TGTGCCAGCAGTGAAGCGCTGAGACTAGCGGGAGGAGAGACCCAGTACTTC
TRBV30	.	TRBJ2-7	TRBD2	CAWSLREYEQYF	TGTGCCTGGAGTTTGCGGGAGTACGAGCAGTACTTC
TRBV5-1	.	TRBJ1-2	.	CASSLATSGRGLNGYTF	TGCGCCAGCAGCTTGGCCACATCCGGCCGGGGGCTAAATGGCTACACCTTC
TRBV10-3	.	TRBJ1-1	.	CATAPLHRNTEAFF	TGTGCCACAGCCCCTTTACACCGGAACACTGAAGCTTTCTTT
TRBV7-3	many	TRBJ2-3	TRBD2	CASSSGLAGGPVYF	TGTGCCAGCAGCTCCGGACTAGCGGGAGGGCCTGTGTATTTT
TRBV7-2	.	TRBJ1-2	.	CASSLVAGESYGYTF	TGTGCCAGCAGCTTAGTGGCAGGGGAAAGCTATGGCTACACCTTC
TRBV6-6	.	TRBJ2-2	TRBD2	CASRQRVAGGPGNTGELFF	TGTGCCAGCAGACAGAGGGTAGCGGGAGGGCCGGGGAACACCGGGGAGCTGTTTTTT
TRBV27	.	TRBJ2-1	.	CASSPPGGGNEQFF	TGTGCCAGCAGTCCCCCAGGAGGGGGGAACGAGCAGTTCTTC
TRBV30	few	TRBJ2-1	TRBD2	CAWARGGHNEQFF	TGTGCCTGGGCTCGGGGGGGGCATAATGAGCAGTTCTTC
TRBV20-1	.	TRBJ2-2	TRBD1	CSVDRRNTGELFF	TGCAGTGTGGACAGGAGGAACACCGGGGAGCTGTTTTTT
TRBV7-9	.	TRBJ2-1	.	CASSRSPGIGAYNEQFF	TGTGCCAGCAGCCGATCCCCGGGGATTGGGGCCTACAATGAGCAGTTCTTC
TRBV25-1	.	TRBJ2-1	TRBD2	CASSERTSGSNEQFF	TGTGCCAGCAGTGAAAGGACTAGCGGGAGCAATGAGCAGTTCTTC
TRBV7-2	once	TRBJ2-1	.	CASRQRLEGNNEQIF	TGTGCCAGCAGACAAAGACTAGAAGGAAACAATGAGCAGATCTTC
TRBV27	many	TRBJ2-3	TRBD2	CASSSGLAGGSDTQYF	TGTGCCAGCAGTTCGGGACTAGCGGGAGGATCAGATACGCAGTATTTT
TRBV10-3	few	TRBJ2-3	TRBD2	CAISEVAGVGDTQYF	TGTGCCATCAGTGAGGTAGCGGGAGTAGGGGATACGCAGTATTTT
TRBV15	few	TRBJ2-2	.	CATSIRLSGNTGELFF	TGTGCCACCAGCATTCGTTTAAGCGGAAACACCGGGGAGCTGTTTTTT
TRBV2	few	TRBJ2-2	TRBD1	CASRGTGITGELFF	TGTGCCAGCAGGGGGACAGGGATCACCGGGGAGCTGTTTTTT
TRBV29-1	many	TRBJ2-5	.	CSVGLLFGEGTQYF	TGCAGCGTTGGTCTACTATTTGGAGAGGGGACCCAGTACTTC
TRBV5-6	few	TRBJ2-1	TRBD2	CASSLDGLASYNEQFF	TGTGCCAGCAGCTTGGATGGACTAGCGTCCTACAATGAGCAGTTCTTC
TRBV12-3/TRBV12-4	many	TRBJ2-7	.	CASSWDFASYEQYF	TGTGCCAGCAGTTGGGACTTCGCCTCCTACGAGCAGTACTTC
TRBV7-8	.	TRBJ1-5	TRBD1	CASSPARIPAGQSNQPQHF	TGTGCCAGCAGCCCCGCCAGGATCCCGGCGGGACAGAGCAATCAGCCCCAGCATTTT
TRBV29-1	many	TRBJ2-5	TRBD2	CSSLGLAGGETQYF	TGCAGCTCCCTGGGGCTAGCGGGGGGAGAGACCCAGTACTTC
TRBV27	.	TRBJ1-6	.	CASSLRGGTLPPLHF	TGTGCCAGCAGTTTACGGGGGGGGACGCTTCCCCCCCTCCACTTT
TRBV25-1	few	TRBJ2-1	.	CASSELKGGGPNYNEQFF	TGTGCCAGCAGTGAATTAAAGGGTGGCGGTCCTAATTACAATGAGCAGTTCTTC
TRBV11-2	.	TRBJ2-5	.	CASSLDLTKETQYF	TGTGCCAGCAGCTTAGATCTTACCAAAGAGACCCAGTACTTC
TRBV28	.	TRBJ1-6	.	CASSGRETYNSPLHF	TGTGCCAGCAGTGGGAGGGAAACCTATAATTCACCCCTCCACTTT
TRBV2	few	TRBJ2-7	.	CASSPTRSPYEQYF	TGTGCCAGCAGTCCTACAAGGAGTCCCTACGAGCAGTACTTC
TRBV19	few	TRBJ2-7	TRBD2	CASSSMGLAGGEQYF	TGTGCCAGTAGTTCCATGGGACTAGCGGGGGGCGAGCAGTACTTC
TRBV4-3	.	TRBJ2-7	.	CASSQWGGAEQYF	TGCGCCAGCAGCCAATGGGGCGGTGCCGAGCAGTACTTC
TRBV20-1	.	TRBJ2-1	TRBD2	CSACRGLAGYNEQFF	TGCAGTGCTTGCCGCGGACTAGCGGGATACAATGAGCAGTTCTTC
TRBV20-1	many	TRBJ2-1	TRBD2	CSGRASGEYNEQFF	TGCAGTGGTAGAGCTAGCGGAGAATACAATGAGCAGTTCTTC
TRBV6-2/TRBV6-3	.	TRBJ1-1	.	CASSWEFGWQFF	TGTGCCAGCAGTTGGGAATTCGGTTGGCAGTTCTTT